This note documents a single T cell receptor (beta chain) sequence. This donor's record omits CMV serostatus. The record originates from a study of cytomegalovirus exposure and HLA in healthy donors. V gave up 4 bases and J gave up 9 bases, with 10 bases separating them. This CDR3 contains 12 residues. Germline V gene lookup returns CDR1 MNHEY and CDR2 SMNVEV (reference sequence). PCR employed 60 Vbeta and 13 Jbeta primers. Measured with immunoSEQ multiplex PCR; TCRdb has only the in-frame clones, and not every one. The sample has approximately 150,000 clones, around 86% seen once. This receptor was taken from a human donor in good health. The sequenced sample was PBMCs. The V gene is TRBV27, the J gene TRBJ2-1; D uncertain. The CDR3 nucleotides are TGTGCCAGCAGTTACCAAGCCCGTGAGCAGTTCTTC. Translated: CASSYQAREQFF.